A single sample is the source of the 20 T cell receptor beta chains below, sequenced in a study of shared clonotypes between healthy human individuals. The protocol was immunoSEQ multiplex PCR, while the TCRdb copy is restricted to in-frame clones and leaves out a portion. The table lists 980,000 or so clones, less than 85% of them singletons, with roughly 1.5% in the top ten. Material: memory CD4+ T cells sorted from blood. Specified subset: CD45RA-negative fraction. The receptors come from a man aged 18 to 30 in good health.

The V gene is TRBV2, the J gene TRBJ2-5; no clear D gene. V was pared by 4 bases and J by 1 base, with 10 bases between. The length of the CDR3 is 14 residues. Germline V lookup: CDR1 SNHLY, CDR2 FYNNEI. The CDR3 protein is CASSGRVSQETQYF. CDR3 DNA sequence: TGTGCCAGCAGTGGAAGGGTCTCCCAAGAGACCCAGTACTTC. Supplemented by reference TRBV2 and TRBJ2-5, the full variable domain reads EPEVTQTPSHQVTQMGQEVILRCVPISNHLYFYWYRQILGQKVEFLVSFYNNEISEKSEIFDDQFSVERPDGSNFTLKIRSTKLEDSAMYFCASSGRVSQETQYFGPGTRLLVL.

The chain employs TRBV7-2 and TRBJ1-4; maybe TRBD1 (5 bases). Germline V gene lookup returns CDR1 SGHTA and CDR2 FQGNSA. Trimming pared 5 bases from V and 4 bases from J, leaving 8 bases between. The CDR3 runs to 13 residues. CDR3 loop: CASSRQYNEKLFF. The CDR3 coding sequence is TGTGCCAGCAGCCGACAGTATAATGAAAAACTGTTTTTT.

This sequence joins TRBV4-3 and TRBJ2-1, with 13 bases matching TRBD2. Germline V gives CDR1 LGHNA, CDR2 YSLEER. This CDR3 has 18 residues. J lost 0 bases, V lost 0 bases, and 2 bases had no gene match. In nucleotides, the CDR3 is TGCGCCAGCAGCCAAGAACTAGCGGGAGGGCACTCCTACAATGAGCAGTTCTTC. It yields the protein CASSQELAGGHSYNEQFF.

The chain combines TRBV5-8 with TRBJ1-2, with 10 bases matching TRBD1. The CDR3 is 15 residues long. After removal of 2 bases from V and 8 bases from J, the junction contained 9 bases not matched to a gene. The germline CDR1 and CDR2 sequences are SGHTS and YDEGEE. Here the CDR3 reads CASSLRQGAPWGYTF. The CDR3 coding sequence is TGTGCCAGCAGCTTAAGACAGGGGGCCCCTTGGGGCTACACCTTC.

This clone appeared a few times. V gene TRBV18 combines with J gene TRBJ2-2; D not certain. Germline V gene lookup returns CDR1 KGHSH and CDR2 LQKENI. The V end lost 4 bases, the J end lost 8 bases, and 11 bases lay between the germline ends. CDR3 length: 13 amino acids. The CDR3, as DNA: TGTGCCAGCTCACTCAACGTGGAGGGGGAGCTGTTTTTT. Its translation: CASSLNVEGELFF.

The chain is built from TRBV5-1 and TRBJ2-1; 9 bases match TRBD1. CDR1 and CDR2 (germline): SGHRS, YFSETQ. Trimming cost V 6 bases and J 9 bases; bases outside gene matches: 4. The CDR3 runs to 12 residues. The CDR3 DNA reads TGCGCCAGCAAGGGGACAGGGCCTGAGCAGTTCTTC. The encoded protein is CASKGTGPEQFF.

The chain is built from TRBV2 and TRBJ2-2; no clear D gene. Trimming pared 1 base from V and 0 bases from J, leaving 6 bases between. The CDR3 has 15 residues. Germline V CDR1 and CDR2: SNHLY, FYNNEI. CDR3 DNA: TGTGCCAGCAGTGAAGGGCGTGCGAACACCGGGGAGCTGTTTTTT. Encoded protein: CASSEGRANTGELFF.

This chain connects TRBV15 to TRBJ1-1, with D uncertain. Per the germline V gene, CDR1 is LNHNV and CDR2 is YYDKDF (reference sequence). The CDR3 sequence is 13 residues long. The V gene lost 3 bases and the J gene lost 1 base, with 6 bases spanning the gap. CDR3 in amino acids: CATSSYGNTEAFF. Written as DNA, the CDR3 is TGTGCCACCAGCAGTTATGGGAACACTGAAGCTTTCTTT. Full variable domain (remainder filled in from reference TRBV15 and TRBJ1-1): DAMVIQNPRYQVTQFGKPVTLSCSQTLNHNVMYWYQQKSSQAPKLLFHYYDKDFNNEADTPDNFQSRRPNTSFCFLDIRSPGLGDTAMYLCATSSYGNTEAFFGQGTRLTVV.

This clone has a handful of counts. V gene TRBV5-8 combines with J gene TRBJ1-4; no clear D gene. Germline CDR1 SGHTS, CDR2 YDEGEE. The germline V and J ends were trimmed by 0 bases and 1 base, with 16 bases remaining between them. The CDR3 loop spans 18 amino acids. CDR3 protein: CASSLVGRTPRTNEKLFF. CDR3 coding DNA: TGTGCCAGCAGCTTGGTCGGACGGACGCCTAGAACTAATGAAAAACTGTTTTTT.

This chain joins TRBV5-4 and TRBJ2-1; D not certain. Germline V CDR1 and CDR2: SGHNT, YYREEE (reference sequence). V lost 6 bases to trimming and J lost 1 base, with 11 bases between them. CDR3 size: 14 residues. CDR3 nucleotides: TGTGCCAGCACCCCCCACGGGTCCTACAATGAGCAGTTCTTC. This translates into CASTPHGSYNEQFF.

The rearrangement joins TRBV10-3 to TRBJ1-2; possibly TRBD1 for D (5 bases). V lost 0 bases to trimming and J lost 0 bases, with 20 bases between them. In germline, CDR1 is ENHRY, CDR2 SYGVKD. The CDR3 covers 19 residues. The CDR3 nucleotides read TGTGCCATCAGTGAGTCTGGGTCCGGCAAACGGGGGTCTAACTATGGCTACACCTTC. Translation: CAISESGSGKRGSNYGYTF.

The V call is TRBV29-1, the J call TRBJ1-2; D is perhaps TRBD1 (5 bases). The V gene's germline CDR1 is SQVTM and CDR2 ANQGSEA. V was shortened by 4 bases and J by 2 bases, with 14 bases between the two germline ends. The CDR3 has 14 amino acids. The CDR3: CSVGTGGYNYGYTF. CDR3 DNA sequence: TGCAGCGTTGGGACCGGGGGGTACAACTATGGCTACACCTTC.

The gene calls are TRBV19 and TRBJ2-2, with a weak D call TRBD2 (6 bases). This CDR3 spans 14 amino acids. V was cut by 7 bases and J by 4 bases, with 13 bases left in between. Germline CDR1 and CDR2: LNHDA and SQIVND (reference sequence). DNA of the CDR3: TGTGCCAGTATGCGACTAGTGGGCACCGGGGAGCTGTTTTTT. Its protein is CASMRLVGTGELFF.

The rearrangement joins TRBV7-2 to TRBJ1-1; the match to TRBD1 covers 8 bases. From germline, CDR1 is SGHTA and CDR2 FQGNSA. This CDR3 contains 15 residues. Trimming at V came to 5 bases and at J to 4 bases, leaving 9 bases not matched to a gene. Here the CDR3 reads CASSRRTGTATEAFF. The CDR3 bases are TGTGCCAGCAGCCGACGGACAGGGACGGCCACTGAAGCTTTCTTT.

For this clone: The sample carries other DNA sequences with the same CDR3. The chain joins TRBV28 to TRBJ2-6, with D tentatively TRBD1 (6 bases). This CDR3 contains 15 residues. The V end was cut by 2 bases, the J end by 2 bases, with 7 bases between. Germline values: CDR1 MDHEN, CDR2 SYDVKM. The CDR3 loop reads CASSLGGAGANVLTF. CDR3 nucleotide sequence: TGTGCCAGCAGTTTAGGGGGCGCTGGGGCCAACGTCCTGACTTTC.

About this clone itself: Distinct nucleotide sequences in the sample also encode this CDR3. The chain couples TRBV7-2 to TRBJ1-5; 7 bases map to TRBD1. This CDR3 region has 14 residues. With V trimmed by 5 bases and J by 1 base, 2 bases remained unmatched. Per the germline V gene, CDR1 is SGHTA and CDR2 is FQGNSA. CDR3 loop: CASSPTGSNQPQHF. The CDR3 coding sequence is TGTGCCAGCAGCCCGACAGGGAGCAATCAGCCCCAGCATTTT.

The V and J genes are TRBV10-3 and TRBJ2-7; 11 bases line up with TRBD1. The CDR3 contains 12 residues. The junction had 3 bases not matched to a gene; V was cut back by 11 bases and J by 3 bases. Germline V gene lookup returns CDR1 ENHRY and CDR2 SYGVKD. The chain's CDR3 is CAAGTGGYEQYF. The CDR3 DNA sequence: TGTGCCGCCGGGACAGGGGGCTACGAGCAGTACTTC.

The gene calls are TRBV6-6 and TRBJ1-5; TRBD1 might be the D (6 bases). V lost 4 bases and J 6 bases, leaving 13 bases between the germline ends. CDR3 size: 14 residues. Germline CDR1 reads MNHNY; CDR2 reads SVGAGI (reference sequence). CDR3 bases: TGTGCCAGCAGTTTCCGGGACAAGATTCAGCCCCAGCATTTT. Translation gives CASSFRDKIQPQHF.

This clone has a handful of counts. J is TRBJ2-7 and V is TRBV10-2; possibly TRBD2 for D (7 bases). The CDR3 loop spans 15 amino acids. Deletions cut 2 bases from V and 1 base from J, with 12 bases between. Per the germline V gene, CDR1 is WSHSY and CDR2 is SAAADI. CDR3 protein: CASSEEGGKSYEQYF. The CDR3 coding sequence is TGCGCCAGCAGTGAGGAGGGGGGGAAGTCCTACGAGCAGTACTTC.

This rearrangement joins TRBV28 to TRBJ2-5; 9 bases line up with TRBD1. This CDR3 has 15 amino acids. Germline V gene lookup returns CDR1 MDHEN and CDR2 SYDVKM. Trimming took 4 bases from V and 4 from J; bases not matched to a gene: 7. Written as DNA, the CDR3 is TGTGCCAGCAGTTCCGCCGGGACAGGGCCAGAGACCCAGTACTTC. It translates to CASSSAGTGPETQYF.